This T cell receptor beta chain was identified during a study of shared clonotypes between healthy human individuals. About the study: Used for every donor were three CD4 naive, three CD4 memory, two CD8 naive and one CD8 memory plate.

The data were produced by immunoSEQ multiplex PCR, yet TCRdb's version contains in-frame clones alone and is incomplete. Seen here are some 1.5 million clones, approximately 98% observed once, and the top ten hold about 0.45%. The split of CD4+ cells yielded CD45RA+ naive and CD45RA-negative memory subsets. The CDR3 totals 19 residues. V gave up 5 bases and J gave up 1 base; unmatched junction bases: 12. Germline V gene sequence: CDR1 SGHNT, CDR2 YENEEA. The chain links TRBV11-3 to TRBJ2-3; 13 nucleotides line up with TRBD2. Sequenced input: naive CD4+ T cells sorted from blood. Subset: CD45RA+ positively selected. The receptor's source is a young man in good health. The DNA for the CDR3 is TGTGCCAGCAGCATAACAACTCCCGGACTAGCGGGAGGCACAGATACGCAGTATTTT. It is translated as CASSITTPGLAGGTDTQYF.